This T cell receptor beta chain was recovered during a study of blood T cell repertoires in COVID-19. As for the study in general: From T cells, B-cell-depleted T cells, or PBMCs came the material, which was cDNA or gDNA.

V was clipped by 3 bases and J by 2 bases, with 12 bases between them. Looked up from germline, CDR1 is SQVTM and CDR2 is ANQGSEA. The length of the CDR3 is 14 residues. Clones were sequenced by immunoSEQ multiplex PCR, and TCRdb holds only the in-frame ones, with some missing. The table lists approximately 160,000 clones, around 86% of them singletons, with roughly 13% in the top ten. Ten or more counts support this clone. Other DNA sequences of this sample code for an identical CDR3. This TCR came from an older man who had recovered from COVID-19. Sample: peripheral blood. The chain has TRBV29-1 and TRBJ2-3; tentative D call: TRBD1 (6 bases). The CDR3 protein is CSVEGQGYTDTQYF. DNA of the CDR3: TGCAGCGTTGAGGGGCAGGGGTACACAGATACGCAGTATTTT.